The rows below give T cell receptor beta chains drawn from one sample of a study of cytomegalovirus exposure and HLA in healthy donors. Clones were read by immunoSEQ multiplex PCR, and TCRdb kept only the in-frame ones, dropping some. The sample includes 300,000 to 400,000 clones, 86% seen only once; the top ten take under 0.95%. The specimen sequenced was PBMCs. Source of these receptors: a woman aged 18-29 years in good health and CMV-seronegative. The CDR3 runs from the conserved cysteine through the conserved F or W.

CDR3 protein	J gene	V gene
CASSEYRPGLTDTQYF	TRBJ2-3	TRBV25-1
CASSDGSPRETQYF	TRBJ2-5	TRBV2
CASRQDSYNEQFF	TRBJ2-1	TRBV6-1
CASSVGGSGAETQYF	TRBJ2-5	TRBV9
CASSGGTAIYEQYF	TRBJ2-7	TRBV28
CASSSRLVPHNEQFF	TRBJ2-1	TRBV28
CASSDRRVGETQYF	TRBJ2-5	TRBV13
CASSFGAGGYETQYF	TRBJ2-5	TRBV27
CASSLMREGSPLHF	TRBJ1-6	TRBV11-2
CASSGDRVGGYTF	TRBJ1-2	TRBV25-1
CASSTRDRGTYEQYF	TRBJ2-7	TRBV19
CASSVQLQETQYF	TRBJ2-5	TRBV25-1
CASSRQGRSEQYF	TRBJ2-7	TRBV19
CASSDRGGRSPLHF	TRBJ1-6	TRBV6-4
CASTLGGATYEQYF	TRBJ2-7	TRBV6-1
CATSRPVRAGENTGELFF	TRBJ2-2	TRBV15
CASGTSSSYEQYF	TRBJ2-7	TRBV27
CASSVDWTAYGYTF	TRBJ1-2	TRBV6-1
CASSERQSSYNEQFF	TRBJ2-1	TRBV2
CASSLRTSNHEQYF	TRBJ2-7	TRBV11-2
CASSYGPDRRFYGYTF	TRBJ1-2	TRBV7-8
CASSDILAGNYNEQFF	TRBJ2-1	TRBV6-1
CATAGETNEKLFF	TRBJ1-4	TRBV15
CSVRGAGAANYGYTF	TRBJ1-2	TRBV29-1
CASSLIDGTGVFYEQYF	TRBJ2-7	TRBV28
CASSSTSGGHHPRETQYF	TRBJ2-5	TRBV7-9
CASRPQASGNTIYF	TRBJ1-3	TRBV6-5
CASSEAAIQETQYF	TRBJ2-5	TRBV5-4
CASSGTSGSYEQYF	TRBJ2-7	TRBV18
CASRQQGAGQPQHF	TRBJ1-5	TRBV27
CASSLASPSSKPILHF	TRBJ1-6	TRBV7-9
CASSEEPTPQETQYF	TRBJ2-5	TRBV9
CASSEGADTEAFF	TRBJ1-1	TRBV16
CASSELAGTEAFF	TRBJ1-1	TRBV6-1
CASRDSTSTDTQYF	TRBJ2-3	TRBV5-1